What follows are 23 T cell receptor beta chains derived from one specimen sequenced in a study of CD4 T cells in relation to SARS-CoV-2 and coronaviruses. The unexposed donors gave CD4+ T cells in about 2011-2019, prior to COVID-19. The cells were cultured for about ten days before CD4+ T cells were isolated. Their antigens remain unidentified. Clones were sequenced by immunoSEQ multiplex PCR, and TCRdb holds only the in-frame ones, with some missing. The sample carries roughly 24,000 clones, around 74% recorded once. The sequencing input was CD4+ T cells from PBMCs, cultured in vitro. The receptors here all came from a human donor in good health.

The chain joins TRBV6-4 to TRBJ2-1, with D perhaps TRBD2 (7 bases). The CDR3 runs to 14 residues. Trimming cost V 6 bases and J 2 bases, with 11 bases left between them. Germline V CDR1 and CDR2: MRHNA, SNTAGT. CDR3 sequence reads: CASSAGGPYNEQFF. The CDR3 DNA is TGTGCCAGCAGCGCCGGGGGGCCCTACAATGAGCAGTTCTTC.

The genes are TRBV2 and TRBJ2-1; weak D call: TRBD2 (6 bases). The CDR3 is 12 residues long. Per the germline V gene, CDR1 is SNHLY and CDR2 is FYNNEI. Deletions cut 6 bases from V and 11 bases from J, with 14 bases between. The CDR3 loop reads CASSPTSAKQFF. The CDR3 region has the DNA TGTGCCAGCAGCCCGACTAGTGCGAAGCAGTTCTTC.

This chain joins TRBV5-1 and TRBJ2-5; D possibly uses TRBD1 or TRBD2 (6 bases each). CDR1 is SGHRS, CDR2 YFSETQ, per germline. This CDR3 region has 15 residues. Trimming cost V 0 bases and J 4 bases, with 13 bases left between them. DNA for the CDR3: TGCGCCAGCAGCTTGGTTGGGGGGCGTCGAGAGACCCAGTACTTC. Translating it yields CASSLVGGRRETQYF.

The chain employs TRBV28 and TRBJ2-3, with TRBD2 as a possible D gene (6 bases). Germline V gene sequence: CDR1 MDHEN, CDR2 SYDVKM. There are 14 residues in the CDR3. V was shortened by 3 bases and J by 0 bases, with 7 bases between the two germline ends. CDR3 residues: CASSLAGSTDTQYF. CDR3 in DNA: TGTGCCAGCAGTTTGGCGGGAAGCACAGATACGCAGTATTTT.

The V and J genes are TRBV2 and TRBJ1-1; unclear D gene. The CDR3 covers 13 residues. Germline V gene lookup returns CDR1 SNHLY and CDR2 FYNNEI. The germline V and J ends were trimmed by 8 bases and 1 base, with 11 bases remaining between them. The CDR3 spells CASSTARNTEAFF. The DNA for the CDR3 is TGTGCCAGCTCAACCGCCAGGAACACTGAAGCTTTCTTT.

V usage is TRBV25-1 and J usage is TRBJ2-1; 10 bases map to TRBD2. The CDR3 contains 18 residues. Germline CDR1 is MGHDK and CDR2 is SYGVNS. V was clipped by 6 bases and J by 4 bases; unmatched bases: 15. For the CDR3, the DNA is TGTGCCAGCAGGGGTGGGGGGAGCGGGAGGGACAGTTACAATGAGCAGTTCTTC. Protein product: CASRGGGSGRDSYNEQFF.

The chain uses TRBV6-5 and TRBJ2-2; D uncertain. The CDR3 runs 11 residues. Trimming pared 6 bases from V and 6 bases from J, leaving 5 bases between. CDR1 is MNHEY and CDR2 is SVGAGI in the germline V gene. In nucleotides, the CDR3 is TGTGCCAGCAGAAGGGCCGGGGAGCTGTTTTTT. It codes for CASRRAGELFF.

This clone was picked up a small number of times. V is TRBV15 and J is TRBJ2-5, with TRBD1 identical over 8 bases. This CDR3 comprises 14 residues. Germline V gene lookup returns CDR1 LNHNV and CDR2 YYDKDF (reference sequence). V was pared by 2 bases and J by 7 bases, with 6 bases of the junction left unmatched. The CDR3, as DNA: TGTGCCACCAGCAGAATAGGGACAGGTGGGACCCAGTACTTC. Translated: CATSRIGTGGTQYF.

By sample share, this clone is large. The chain recombines TRBV21-1 with TRBJ1-5. TRBV21-1 is a listed pseudogene. The CDR3 consists of 11 residues. CDR3: CARPGQGPQHF. CDR3 DNA: TGTGCCAGACCGGGGCAGGGGCCCCAGCATTTT.

The V gene is TRBV6-5, the J gene TRBJ1-1, with a weak D call TRBD1 (6 bases). The V end was cut by 4 bases, the J end by 0 bases, with 9 bases between. The CDR3 contains 14 residues. The germline V gene has CDR1 MNHEY and CDR2 SVGAGI. CDR3 sequence (DNA): TGTGCCAGCAGTTTACAGGGCATGAACACTGAAGCTTTCTTT. As protein: CASSLQGMNTEAFF.

The CDR3 DNA reads TGTGCCAGCAGGTTGACAGGGGGTCGGGTTGAAGCTTTCTTT. It encodes CASRLTGGRVEAFF. The chain joins TRBV2 to TRBJ1-1, with 9 bases matching TRBD1. The CDR3 extends over 14 amino acids. Per the germline V gene, CDR1 is SNHLY and CDR2 is FYNNEI. Germline trimming cut 6 bases from V and 7 bases from J; bases unmatched to any gene: 9.

A single count supports this clone. The chain links TRBV28 to TRBJ1-5; tentative D call: TRBD1 (5 bases). CDR1 and CDR2 (germline): MDHEN, SYDVKM. Trimming shortened V by 1 base and J by 7 bases, and 14 bases separated the two germline ends. This CDR3 spans 15 amino acids. CDR3 DNA: TGTGCCAGCAGTTTATCGTCAGGGCGGAGGCAGCCCCAGCATTTT. This gives the protein CASSLSSGRRQPQHF.

The chain couples TRBV6-6 to TRBJ1-2; D ambiguous. The CDR3 extends over 11 amino acids. Looked up from germline, CDR1 is MNHNY and CDR2 is SVGAGI (reference sequence). V was trimmed by 2 bases and J by 8 bases, leaving 6 bases between them. This CDR3 reads CASSYSLGYTF. DNA of the CDR3: TGTGCCAGCAGTTACAGTCTCGGCTACACCTTC.

The CDR3 bases are TGTGCCAGCAGCTTTCCGGGAAACAATCAGCCCCAGCATTTT. It encodes CASSFPGNNQPQHF. The rearrangement links TRBV7-8 to TRBJ1-5, with no clear D. The CDR3 contains 14 residues. V was shortened by 3 bases and J by 3 bases, with 9 bases between the two germline ends. Looked up from germline, CDR1 is SGHVS and CDR2 is FQNEAQ.

The chain joins TRBV6-5 to TRBJ1-6; tentatively, D is TRBD1 (5 bases). The CDR3 has 13 amino acids. The germline CDR1 and CDR2 sequences are MNHEY and SVGAGI. V lost 10 bases and J 7 bases, leaving 14 bases between the germline ends. The CDR3 protein is CATHGGKNSPLHF. The CDR3 region has the DNA TGTGCCACCCACGGGGGTAAGAATTCACCCCTCCACTTT.

There are a few counts of this clone. The rearrangement joins TRBV2 to TRBJ1-5; 10 bases line up with TRBD1. In germline, CDR1 is SNHLY, CDR2 FYNNEI. There are 13 residues in the CDR3. V lost 11 bases and J lost 4; bases outside the gene matches: 5. The CDR3 DNA is TGTGCCGGGGGGACAGGGGCAAATCAGCCCCAGCATTTT. This sequence encodes CAGGTGANQPQHF.

The chain links TRBV30 to TRBJ2-7, with TRBD2 matching 12 bases. The V gene's germline CDR1 is GTSNPN and CDR2 SVGIG (reference sequence). V was pared by 6 bases and J by 3 bases, with 3 bases of the junction left unmatched. CDR3 length: 13 residues. The CDR3 nucleotides read TGTGCCTGTGTGACTAGCGGGAGCTACGAGCAGTACTTC. It yields the protein CACVTSGSYEQYF.

This clone was seen just once. J is TRBJ1-2 and V is TRBV18; no clear D gene. Deletions cut 3 bases from V and 10 bases from J, with 21 bases between. The CDR3 length is 15 residues. Per germline, CDR1 KGHSH and CDR2 LQKENI. In DNA form, the CDR3 reads TGTGCCAGCTCACCGCGAACCTTATCAGCTCGAGACTACACCTTC. Its translation is CASSPRTLSARDYTF.

CDR3: CASSQGQYNSPLHF. The CDR3 DNA reads as TGCGCCAGCAGCCAGGGACAGTATAATTCACCCCTCCACTTT. The V call is TRBV5-1, the J call TRBJ1-6; 7 bases are shared with TRBD1. The germline CDR1 and CDR2 sequences are SGHRS and YFSETQ. Trimming at V came to 4 bases and at J to 4 bases, leaving 2 bases not matched to a gene. This CDR3 has 14 amino acids.

The J gene is TRBJ2-1, the V gene TRBV24-1; 10 bases map to TRBD2. Losses at the gene ends were 7 bases for V and 5 bases for J; bases not matched to a gene: 7. Germline V gene sequence: CDR1 KGHDR, CDR2 SFDVKD. The length of the CDR3 is 15 residues. The CDR3 DNA is TGTGCCACCAGGCCCGGACTAGCGGTTGACAATGAGCAGTTCTTC. Translating gives CATRPGLAVDNEQFF.

The rearrangement uses TRBV2 and TRBJ1-6; D is unresolved. CDR3 length equals 15 residues. Germline V CDR1 and CDR2: SNHLY, FYNNEI. V was shortened by 8 bases and J by 6 bases, with 17 bases between the two germline ends. This CDR3 is CASQRSPGFNSPLHF. As DNA, the CDR3 is TGTGCCAGCCAACGCAGCCCCGGATTTAATTCACCCCTCCACTTT.

V and J are TRBV18 and TRBJ2-7; D uncertain. The CDR3 contains 16 residues. In germline, CDR1 is KGHSH, CDR2 LQKENI. Trimming removed 4 bases from V and 0 bases from J, with 16 bases in between. The chain's CDR3 is CASSLFTVQSSYEQYF. In nucleotides, the CDR3 is TGTGCCAGCTCACTATTTACAGTTCAAAGCTCCTACGAGCAGTACTTC.

The chain combines TRBV12-5 with TRBJ2-3; TRBD1 aligns across 7 bases. The CDR3 runs 16 residues. The germline gives CDR1 LGHNT, CDR2 FRNRAP. V was clipped by 4 bases and J by 3 bases; unmatched bases: 10. CDR3 sequence: CASGSGSSQGTDTQYF. CDR3 sequence (DNA): TGTGCTAGTGGTTCCGGGTCTTCACAGGGGACAGATACGCAGTATTTT.